This TCR beta chain was obtained from a study of OX40 agonist ivuxolimab in advanced cancers. Study-level information: Of mixed ages from about 20 to 80 and averaging roughly 60 years, the group was approximately 80% male. Overall study results and limits: At 0.1 to 3.0 mg/kg, clonal expansion of CD4+ and CD8+ blood T cells had occurred by week 6.

Profiling relied on immunoSEQ multiplex PCR, and the TCRdb table lists in-frame clones only, not all of them. The sample consists of about 46,000 clones, about 91% of them appearing once. Germline lookup yields CDR1 LNHNV and CDR2 YYDKDF (reference sequence). This CDR3 comprises 18 residues. With V trimmed by 5 bases and J by 2 bases, 12 bases remained unmatched. A word on this clone: What it binds is not known.

The sample was CD4+ or CD8+ T cells sorted from blood, taken in a trial of the OX40 agonist ivuxolimab. This sequence was found in an adult with an advanced solid tumor such as melanoma, head and neck, liver or kidney cancer. V and J are TRBV15 and TRBJ2-2, with 9 nucleotides matching TRBD2. CDR3 amino acids: CATSAGSSGKVNTGELFF. The CDR3 DNA follows: TGTGCCACCAGCGCGGGGTCTAGCGGGAAGGTAAACACCGGGGAGCTGTTTTTT.